These T cell receptor beta chains were read from a single sample in a study of read filtering for tumor transcriptome and immune sequencing. TCRdb fed the reads into MiXCR, producing one record per CDR3 protein. The data show about 58,000 distinct CDR3 sequences, over 9% seen once. The material sequenced was a population of CD138-negative cells sorted from bone marrow. All receptors derive from a donor aged 40 or older with multiple myeloma. The conserved cysteine and the conserved F or W are not part of the CDR3 here. The size entry is marked missing in some rows and otherwise reads once, few, many or a size class.

v_call: TRBV7-9
clone_size: many
j_call: TRBJ2-2
cdr3_aa: ASSLLAGGLNTGELF

v_call: TRBV11-2
clone_size: many
j_call: TRBJ2-7
cdr3_aa: ASSSLALSEQY

v_call: TRBV5-4
clone_size: -
j_call: TRBJ2-3
cdr3_aa: ASSLGLTGAGDTLY

v_call: TRBV30
clone_size: many
j_call: TRBJ1-5
cdr3_aa: AWSVRDNQPQH

v_call: TRBV11-2
clone_size: -
j_call: TRBJ2-1
cdr3_aa: ASSLVQGVEADERF

v_call: TRBV24-1
clone_size: many
j_call: TRBJ1-3
cdr3_aa: ATSDDSGVSNTIY

v_call: TRBV5-1
clone_size: many
j_call: TRBJ2-5
cdr3_aa: ASRLMSGEIQETQY

v_call: TRBV28
clone_size: many
j_call: TRBJ1-4
cdr3_aa: ASNGGANEKLF

v_call: TRBV7-9
clone_size: many
j_call: TRBJ1-2
cdr3_aa: ASSLRVGYGYT

v_call: TRBV20-1
clone_size: many
j_call: TRBJ2-3
cdr3_aa: SARRGVGTRTDTQY

v_call: TRBV7-9
clone_size: -
j_call: TRBJ2-7
cdr3_aa: ASSLQGVGDEQY

v_call: TRBV2
clone_size: medium-sized
j_call: TRBJ2-1
cdr3_aa: ATDRGTGNNNEQF

v_call: TRBV4-1
clone_size: many
j_call: TRBJ2-7
cdr3_aa: ASSQDLGQRVSEQY

v_call: TRBV10-3
clone_size: many
j_call: TRBJ2-7
cdr3_aa: AISGAGGDYEQY

v_call: TRBV12-5
clone_size: medium-sized
j_call: TRBJ2-1
cdr3_aa: ASGLGTGANNEQF

v_call: TRBV5-6
clone_size: many
j_call: TRBJ2-3
cdr3_aa: ASSRRAGGLTDTQY

v_call: TRBV25-1
clone_size: few
j_call: TRBJ1-1
cdr3_aa: ASSEPLGTSDTEAF

v_call: TRBV12-3/TRBV12-4
clone_size: few
j_call: TRBJ1-1
cdr3_aa: ASGQGVSGNSEAF

v_call: TRBV6-2/TRBV6-3
clone_size: -
j_call: TRBJ1-2
cdr3_aa: ASSYEPGQVVYGYT

v_call: TRBV3-1
clone_size: -
j_call: TRBJ2-7
cdr3_aa: ASSQGPAYEQY

v_call: TRBV4-2
clone_size: -
j_call: TRBJ1-1
cdr3_aa: ASSQGIAGTGETAHTGAF

v_call: TRBV19
clone_size: many
j_call: TRBJ2-7
cdr3_aa: ASNRGIGGYEQY

v_call: TRBV7-9
clone_size: -
j_call: TRBJ1-1
cdr3_aa: ASSLDSGGRSEAF

v_call: TRBV9
clone_size: many
j_call: TRBJ2-1
cdr3_aa: ASSKGQGREYDEQF

v_call: TRBV18
clone_size: many
j_call: TRBJ2-1
cdr3_aa: ASSPDSNEQF

v_call: TRBV6-5
clone_size: -
j_call: TRBJ2-3
cdr3_aa: ASSPNPPDRQY

v_call: TRBV20-1
clone_size: -
j_call: TRBJ2-7
cdr3_aa: SATSWGTESSYEQY

v_call: TRBV29-1
clone_size: many
j_call: TRBJ2-3
cdr3_aa: SVGGPDTQY

v_call: TRBV9
clone_size: many
j_call: TRBJ2-4
cdr3_aa: ASSATGFKNIQY

v_call: TRBV2
clone_size: many
j_call: TRBJ2-7
cdr3_aa: ASSMTYEQY

v_call: TRBV20-1
clone_size: -
j_call: TRBJ1-5
cdr3_aa: SGGSGVENNQTQH